One sample yielded the 14 T cell receptor beta chains listed below, sequenced in a study of T cell responses to AZD1222 COVID-19 vaccine. Some clones are missing from TCRdb's copy, which holds only in-frame ones; the method was immunoSEQ multiplex PCR. The sample gives roughly 150,000 clones, 91% of which show up once; about 5.3% is in the top ten. Sequenced here: peripheral blood, sampled on day 0 of AZD1222 vaccination. These receptors originate from an adult in good health.

The V and J genes are TRBV6-5 and TRBJ1-6; D gene uncertain. The CDR3 contains 15 residues. V dropped 0 bases and J dropped 8 bases, with 11 bases sitting between them. From germline, CDR1 is MNHEY and CDR2 SVGAGI. The CDR3 DNA reads as TGTGCCAGCAGTTACTCGAGGGTAGGAGATTCACCCCTCCACTTT. Its protein is CASSYSRVGDSPLHF.

Only a few counts were recorded for this clone. The chain combines TRBV7-3 with TRBJ2-2, with a weak D call TRBD2 (5 bases). V shed 5 bases and J shed 4 bases, with 11 bases lying between them. This CDR3 spans 14 amino acids. Germline values: CDR1 SGHTA, CDR2 FQGTGA. CDR3 nucleotides: TGTGCCAGCAGCGCGGGCCTTACCACCGGGGAGCTGTTTTTT. Residues: CASSAGLTTGELFF.

This clone was detected once. The J gene is TRBJ2-7, the V gene TRBV2; D tentatively fits TRBD1 or TRBD2 (5 bases each). Germline CDR1 reads SNHLY; CDR2 reads FYNNEI. The CDR3 runs 13 residues. Trimming took off 6 bases at V and 0 bases at J, with 9 bases between the two ends. Written as DNA, the CDR3 is TGTGCCAGCAGGGGGGACGGCTCCTACGAGCAGTACTTC. Encoded protein: CASRGDGSYEQYF.

The CDR3 reads CAISETAGLAGVDTQYF. The CDR3 bases are TGTGCCATCAGTGAGACCGCCGGACTAGCGGGAGTTGATACGCAGTATTTT. The chain carries TRBV10-3 and TRBJ2-3; TRBD2 agrees at 13 bases. The V gene end was trimmed by 2 bases and the J gene end by 6 bases; junction bases not matched to a gene: 8. CDR1 is ENHRY and CDR2 is SYGVKD in the germline V gene. This CDR3 is 17 amino acids long.

The chain couples TRBV5-1 to TRBJ1-1; D uncertain. Trimming removed 4 bases at V and 3 bases at J, with 13 bases between. Germline lookup yields CDR1 SGHRS and CDR2 YFSETQ. The CDR3 loop spans 14 amino acids. CDR3 sequence reads: CASSPVGLDTEAFF. CDR3 nucleotides: TGCGCCAGCAGCCCGGTTGGGCTGGACACTGAAGCTTTCTTT.

The chain joins TRBV6-5 to TRBJ2-1; the D call may be TRBD1 or TRBD2 (5 bases each). Germline V gene sequence: CDR1 MNHEY, CDR2 SVGAGI. V lost 2 bases and J lost 9, with 11 bases in between. The CDR3 has 13 residues. CDR3: CASSYRDRSEQFF. CDR3 DNA: TGTGCCAGCAGTTACCGGGACCGTAGTGAGCAGTTCTTC.

J is TRBJ2-7 and V is TRBV30, with 14 nucleotides matching TRBD2. Germline V CDR1 and CDR2: GTSNPN, SVGIG (reference sequence). The CDR3 spans 15 residues. Germline trimming cut 2 bases from V and 4 bases from J; bases unmatched to any gene: 4. CDR3 DNA: TGTGCCTGGAGTAAGGGACTAGCGGGGGAGTACGAGCAGTACTTC. Translated, it gives CAWSKGLAGEYEQYF.

The chain has TRBV13 and TRBJ2-7; TRBD1 is a possible D gene (5 bases). With 2 bases removed from V and 5 bases from J, the gap between germline ends came to 13 bases. The CDR3 loop spans 14 amino acids. Per the germline V gene, CDR1 is PRHDT and CDR2 is FYEKMQ (reference sequence). The DNA of the CDR3 is TGTGCCAGCAGCTTAAGACAGCAGTCCGACGAGCAGTACTTC. Protein sequence: CASSLRQQSDEQYF.

This chain joins TRBV4-1 and TRBJ2-1, with 11 nucleotides matching TRBD2. Germline CDR1 and CDR2: MGHRA and YSYEKL. The CDR3 consists of 15 residues. V gave up 5 bases and J gave up 4 bases; unmatched junction bases: 4. The CDR3 DNA follows: TGCGCCAGCAGCAGAACTAGCGGGAGATACAATGAGCAGTTCTTC. As protein: CASSRTSGRYNEQFF.

This sequence joins TRBV6-5 and TRBJ2-5; D gene unclear. The CDR3 runs 12 residues. Germline V gives CDR1 MNHEY, CDR2 SVGAGI. Trimming took off 6 bases at V and 5 bases at J, with 10 bases between the two ends. CDR3 in DNA: TGTGCCAGCAGGCACTCTGGGGAGACCCAGTACTTC. As protein: CASRHSGETQYF.

This rearrangement joins TRBV14 to TRBJ2-5; perhaps TRBD2 as D (5 bases). Germline assignment: CDR1 SGHDN and CDR2 FVKESK. V was trimmed by 1 base and J by 1 base, leaving 19 bases between them. This CDR3 has 18 amino acids. The CDR3 region is CASSQALKRGSLQETQYF. CDR3 bases: TGTGCCAGCAGCCAAGCATTAAAGCGCGGGTCTCTCCAAGAGACCCAGTACTTC.

The J gene is TRBJ2-3, the V gene TRBV7-6; no clear D. Germline V gene data show CDR1 as SGHVS and CDR2 as FNYEAQ. The V and J ends lost 1 base and 6 bases respectively, with 14 bases between them. There are 15 residues in the CDR3. Written as DNA, the CDR3 is TGTGCCAGCAGCTTAGGACCGGGCCTCAGGGATACGCAGTATTTT. Translated, it gives CASSLGPGLRDTQYF.

V gene TRBV23-1 combines with J gene TRBJ1-2; no reliable D call. TRBV23-1 is placed among ORFs of uncertain function. The CDR3 is 13 amino acids. V lost 5 bases and J 8 bases, leaving 15 bases between the germline ends. The CDR3 DNA reads TGCGCCAGCAGTGTCGGACGGCCTGAAGGCTACACCTTC. Residues: CASSVGRPEGYTF.

The rearrangement uses TRBV6-2 or TRBV6-3 and TRBJ2-1; D remains ambiguous. Trimming pared 2 bases from V and 9 bases from J, leaving 5 bases between. This CDR3 spans 11 amino acids. Germline V gene sequence: CDR1 MNHEY, CDR2 SVGEGT. DNA of the CDR3: TGTGCCAGCAGTTACGTTTCTGAGCAGTTCTTC. This codes for CASSYVSEQFF.